What follows is one T cell receptor (beta chain) and its context. This clone's antigen is unknown. No qualities accompany the bases; no much larger clone lies one base away. Library preparation was by PCR. DNA from cultured CD4+ T cells underwent TCR sequencing with the Oncomine TCR Beta short-read assay at the Johns Hopkins FTIC core. The QIAamp micro DNA kit was used to extract genomic DNA from the cultured CD4+ T cells. Oncomine TCR Beta libraries from cultured CD4+ T cells were pooled using unique dual indexes and sequenced on an Illumina iSeq 100. The study's processing was this. Non-productive sequences were removed, and CDR3s not starting with C, not ending with F or W, or shorter than 7 amino acids were discarded. Antigen-specific clonotypes were identified using the MANAFEST web application through comparison of peptide-stimulated wells with reference and other culture wells. To be called positive, a clone needed an FDR below 0.05, an odds ratio above 5, and a productive frequency above 0.1% in at least two of three replicate wells. A clonotype counted as cross-reactive if it showed significant expansion both in the SARS-CoV-2 spike wells and in at least one common cold coronavirus spike condition. Similarity between CDR3 sequences was evaluated in R version 3.6.1 using Levenshtein distances (stringdist) and unrooted phylogenetic trees (ape). TCRdb itself trimmed the public reads at Q25 with fastp, ran MiXCR and retained productive beta chains. All rows with the same CDR3 protein become a single entry with the most common DNA and genes. The V and J calls were not made by the authors but by TCRdb's processing. Here the sample has approximately 4,000 distinct CDR3 sequences; roughly a sixth occur a single time. About 16% of the sample is taken by the ten largest.

This sample is part of a study of vaccination and CD4 T cells after COVID-19 (dated by TCRdb to the early 2020s). In terms of the full investigation: Every convalescent patient had a positive nasal swab PCR test for SARS-CoV-2, with mild disease in roughly nine patients and severe disease in one. The convalescent cohort comprised six males and four females, including two Hispanic individuals, seven Caucasians, two Asians and one multiracial person. Two doses of either the Pfizer-BioNTech BNT162b2 vaccine (n=8) or the Moderna mRNA-1273 vaccine (n=2) were administered to participants. Post-COVID blood samples were collected from convalescent patients a median of roughly 100 days after diagnosis, with a range of roughly 30 to 161 days. Post-vaccine blood samples were taken a median of approximately 70 days after the second vaccine dose, with a range of about 13 to 241 days. For stimulating the cultures, overlapping spike peptide pools were used, derived from SARS-CoV-2 as well as from the common cold coronaviruses HCoV-NL63, HCoV-OC43 and HCoV-229E. Control cultures used a CEFX viral epitope pool as positive control, an HIV-1 Nef peptide pool as negative control, or no peptide. In 10 COVID-19 convalescent patients and a handful of infection-naive healthy vaccine recipients, researchers compared the spike-specific CD4+ TCR repertoire from before mRNA vaccination with the repertoire from after.

Points the paper makes about the study in general: Relatively few convalescent patients were included in the study, and early timepoints after natural infection were not analyzed. In convalescent patients, nearly all vaccine-specific clones (304 of 307) were found to be mono-reactive for SARS-CoV-2 spike rather than cross-reactive with common cold coronaviruses. In convalescent patients, a median about 84% of post-vaccine SARS-CoV-2-reactive clones were detected only after vaccination, and vaccine-specific priming was suggested by this finding. An increase in the median number of SARS-CoV-2-reactive clonotypes from around 20 after infection to a few dozen after vaccination was observed, but the change was not found to be significant.

From cysteine to phenylalanine, the CDR3 is 16 amino acids long. Of all the DNA, just the CDR3 is kept, 48 bases in frame from base 1. Compared with germline, V lacks 0 bases and J lacks 2 bases; bases without a gene match: 7. CDR1 and CDR2 (SGDLS, YYNGEE) derive from the germline V gene. Reading the label with the study, this specimen's treatment or condition is: 10-day PBMC culture with coronavirus spike peptide pools or control peptides (ViraFEST assay). The study used the ViraFEST assay, which expanded antigen-specific T cells with peptide pools and then identified expanded clonotypes by TCR sequencing. The convalescent patients' positive SARS-CoV-2 PCR tests were from March to December 2020, which was before the Alpha, Beta and Delta variants emerged in the United States. Each well held 2.2 million or so PBMCs cultured with approximately 10 ug/ml peptide pools in IMDM containing roughly 4.7% human AB serum and 9 to 10 IU/ml IL-2. On days 3 and 7, half of the culture medium was replaced with fresh IL-2-containing medium. After roughly 9 days of culture, CD4+ T cells were isolated by negative selection with the EasySep CD4+ T cell isolation kit. Ficoll-Paque Plus gradient centrifugation was used to isolate PBMCs from whole blood, and the isolated PBMCs were then either used fresh or cryopreserved at -140C. In general, triplicate wells were set up for every culture condition.

The specimen was CD4+ T cells from blood, cultured in vitro. This TCR was sampled from a human donor who had recovered from COVID-19. The V and J genes are TRBV9 and TRBJ1-1; the central 7 bases match TRBD1. The CDR3 protein sequence reads: CASSVGGQAGNTEAFF. The DNA is as follows: TGTGCCAGCAGCGTAGGAGGACAGGCTGGAAACACTGAAGCTTTCTTT. This CDR3, with the reference TRBV9 and TRBJ1-1 proteins standing in past its ends, gives the full variable domain DSGVTQTPKHLITATGQRVTLRCSPRSGDLSVYWYQQSLDQGLQFLIQYYNGEERAKGNILERFSAQQFPDLHSELNLSSLELGDSALYFCASSVGGQAGNTEAFFGQGTRLTVV.